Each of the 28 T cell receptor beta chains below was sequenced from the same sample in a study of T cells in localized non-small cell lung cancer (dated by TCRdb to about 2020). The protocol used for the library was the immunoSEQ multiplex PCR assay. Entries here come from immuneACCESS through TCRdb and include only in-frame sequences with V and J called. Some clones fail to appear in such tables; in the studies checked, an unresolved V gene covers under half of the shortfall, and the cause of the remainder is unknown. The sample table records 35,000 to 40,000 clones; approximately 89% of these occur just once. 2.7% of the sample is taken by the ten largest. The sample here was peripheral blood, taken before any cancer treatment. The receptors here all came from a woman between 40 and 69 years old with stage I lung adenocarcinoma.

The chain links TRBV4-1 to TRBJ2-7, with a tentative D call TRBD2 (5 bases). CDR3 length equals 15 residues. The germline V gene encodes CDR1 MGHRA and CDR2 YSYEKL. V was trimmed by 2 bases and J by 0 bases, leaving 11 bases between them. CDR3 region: CASSQYPGSSYEQYF. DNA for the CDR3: TGCGCCAGCAGCCAATATCCGGGGTCCTCCTACGAGCAGTACTTC.

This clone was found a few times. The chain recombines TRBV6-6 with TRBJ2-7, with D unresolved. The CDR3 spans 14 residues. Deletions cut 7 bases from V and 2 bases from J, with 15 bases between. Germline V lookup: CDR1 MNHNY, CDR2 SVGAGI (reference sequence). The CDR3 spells CASNGPVRPYEQYF. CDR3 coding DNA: TGTGCCAGCAACGGTCCAGTGAGACCCTACGAGCAGTACTTC.

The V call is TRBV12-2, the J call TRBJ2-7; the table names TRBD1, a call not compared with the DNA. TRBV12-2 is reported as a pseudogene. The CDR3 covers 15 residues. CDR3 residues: CASRLDPTGIYEQYF. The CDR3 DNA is TGTGCAAGTCGCTTAGACCCGACAGGAATCTACGAGCAGTACTTC.

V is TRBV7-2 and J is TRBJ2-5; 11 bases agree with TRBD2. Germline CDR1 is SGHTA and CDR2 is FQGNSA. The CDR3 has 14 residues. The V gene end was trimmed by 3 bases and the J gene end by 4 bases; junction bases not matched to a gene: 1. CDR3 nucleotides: TGTGCCAGCAGCTTTCTAGCGGGAGGAGAGACCCAGTACTTC. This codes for CASSFLAGGETQYF.

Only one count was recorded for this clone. The CDR3 nucleotides are TGTGCCTGGAGTGTAGGGGGAAATGAAAAACTGTTTTTT. It yields the protein CAWSVGGNEKLFF. V and J are TRBV30 and TRBJ1-4; TRBD1 is a possible D gene (6 bases). Trimming stripped 0 bases from V and 5 bases from J, with 7 bases between. Germline V lookup: CDR1 GTSNPN, CDR2 SVGIG (reference sequence). This CDR3 contains 13 residues.

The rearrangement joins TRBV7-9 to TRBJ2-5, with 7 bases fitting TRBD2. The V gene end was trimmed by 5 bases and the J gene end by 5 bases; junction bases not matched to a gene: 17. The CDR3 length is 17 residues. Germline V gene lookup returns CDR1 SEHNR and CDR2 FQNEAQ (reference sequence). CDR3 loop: CASSPTWTSGKGETQYF. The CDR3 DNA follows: TGTGCCAGCAGCCCTACCTGGACTAGTGGGAAAGGGGAGACCCAGTACTTC.

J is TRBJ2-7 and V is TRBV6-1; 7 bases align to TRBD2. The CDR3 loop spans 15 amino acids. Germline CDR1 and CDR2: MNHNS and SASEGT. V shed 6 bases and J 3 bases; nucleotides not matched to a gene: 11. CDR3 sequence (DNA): TGTGCCAGCAGCGAGACACTAGCGCGCGTCTACGAGCAGTACTTC. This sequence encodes CASSETLARVYEQYF.

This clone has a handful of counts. The CDR3 protein is CASSYGGVIGYTF. CDR3 nucleotide sequence: TGTGCCAGCAGTTACGGGGGCGTGATAGGCTACACCTTC. The chain links TRBV6-5 to TRBJ1-2, with D possibly TRBD1 on 6 matching bases. The CDR3 totals 13 residues. Germline lookup yields CDR1 MNHEY and CDR2 SVGAGI. V was pared by 2 bases and J by 8 bases, with 12 bases between.

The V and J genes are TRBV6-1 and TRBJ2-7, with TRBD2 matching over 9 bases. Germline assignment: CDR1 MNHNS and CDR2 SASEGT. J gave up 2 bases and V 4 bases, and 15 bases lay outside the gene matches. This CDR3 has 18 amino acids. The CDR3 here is CASSVSGSAGLRTYEQYF. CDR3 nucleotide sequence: TGTGCCAGCAGTGTTAGCGGGAGCGCCGGACTGAGAACCTACGAGCAGTACTTC.

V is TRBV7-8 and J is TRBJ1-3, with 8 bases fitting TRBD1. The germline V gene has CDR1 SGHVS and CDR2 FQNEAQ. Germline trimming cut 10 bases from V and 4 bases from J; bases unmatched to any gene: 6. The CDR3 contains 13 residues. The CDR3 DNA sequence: TGTGCCATTAGAACAGGGGGAGGAAACACCATATATTTT. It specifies CAIRTGGGNTIYF. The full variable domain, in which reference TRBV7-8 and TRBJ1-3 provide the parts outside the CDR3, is GAGVSQSPRYKVAKRGQDVALRCDPISGHVSLFWYQQALGQGPEFLTYFQNEAQLDKSGLPSDRFFAERPEGSVSTLKIQRTQQEDSAVYLCAIRTGGGNTIYFGEGSWLTVV.

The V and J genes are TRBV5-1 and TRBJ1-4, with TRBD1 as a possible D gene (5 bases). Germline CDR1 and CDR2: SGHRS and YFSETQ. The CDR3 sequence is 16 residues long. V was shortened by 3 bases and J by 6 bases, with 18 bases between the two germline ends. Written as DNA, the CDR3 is TGCGCCAGCAGCTCGAACCGGGGCCTCGGGGATGAAAAACTGTTTTTT. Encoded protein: CASSSNRGLGDEKLFF.

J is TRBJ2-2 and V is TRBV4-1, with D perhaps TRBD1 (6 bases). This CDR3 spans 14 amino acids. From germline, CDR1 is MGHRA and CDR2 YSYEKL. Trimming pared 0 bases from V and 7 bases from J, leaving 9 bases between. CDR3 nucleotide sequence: TGCGCCAGCAGCCAAGAACAGGGCGGCGGGGAGCTGTTTTTT. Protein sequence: CASSQEQGGGELFF.

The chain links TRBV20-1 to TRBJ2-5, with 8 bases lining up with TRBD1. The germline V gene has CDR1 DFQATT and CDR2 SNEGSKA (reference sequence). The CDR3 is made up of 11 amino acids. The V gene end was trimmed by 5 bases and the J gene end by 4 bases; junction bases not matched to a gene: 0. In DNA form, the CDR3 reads TGCAGTGCTGGACAGGGAGAGACCCAGTACTTC. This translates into CSAGQGETQYF.

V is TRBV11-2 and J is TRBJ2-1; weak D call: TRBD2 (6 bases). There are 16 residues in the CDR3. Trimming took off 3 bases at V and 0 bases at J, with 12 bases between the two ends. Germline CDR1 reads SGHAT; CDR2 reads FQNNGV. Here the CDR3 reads CASSLGGVSSYNEQFF. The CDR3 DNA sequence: TGTGCCAGCAGCTTGGGCGGGGTGAGCTCCTACAATGAGCAGTTCTTC.

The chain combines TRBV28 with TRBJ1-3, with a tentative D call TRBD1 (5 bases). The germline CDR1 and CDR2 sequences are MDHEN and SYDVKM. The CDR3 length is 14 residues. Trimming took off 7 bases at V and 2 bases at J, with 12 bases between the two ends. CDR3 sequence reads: CASTAGGAGNTIYF. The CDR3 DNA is TGTGCCAGCACCGCCGGGGGGGCTGGAAACACCATATATTTT.

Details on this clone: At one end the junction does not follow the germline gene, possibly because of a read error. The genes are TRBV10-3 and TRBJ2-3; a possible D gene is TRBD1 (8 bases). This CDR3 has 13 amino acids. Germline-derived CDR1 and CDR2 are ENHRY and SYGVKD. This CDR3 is CAISDLTGEGGDF. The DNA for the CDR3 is TGTGCCATCAGTGACTTGACAGGGGAGGGCGGTGACTTT.

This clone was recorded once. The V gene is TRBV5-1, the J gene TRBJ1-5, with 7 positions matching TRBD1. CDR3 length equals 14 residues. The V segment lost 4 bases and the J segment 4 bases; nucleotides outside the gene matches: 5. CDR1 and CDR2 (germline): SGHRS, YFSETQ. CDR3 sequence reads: CASSGGQPNQPQHF. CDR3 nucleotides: TGCGCCAGCAGCGGGGGACAGCCGAATCAGCCCCAGCATTTT.

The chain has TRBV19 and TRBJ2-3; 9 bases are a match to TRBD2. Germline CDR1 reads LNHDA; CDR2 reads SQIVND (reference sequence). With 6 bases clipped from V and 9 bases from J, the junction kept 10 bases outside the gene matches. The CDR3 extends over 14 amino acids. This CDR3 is CASSLAGEFGTQYF. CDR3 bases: TGTGCCAGTAGCTTAGCGGGAGAATTCGGAACGCAGTATTTT.

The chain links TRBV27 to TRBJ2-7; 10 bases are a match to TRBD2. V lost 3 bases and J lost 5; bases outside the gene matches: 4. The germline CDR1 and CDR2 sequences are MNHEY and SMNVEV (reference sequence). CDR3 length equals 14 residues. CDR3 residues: CASSLVSGRNEQYF. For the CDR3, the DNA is TGTGCCAGCAGTTTGGTTAGCGGGAGGAACGAGCAGTACTTC.

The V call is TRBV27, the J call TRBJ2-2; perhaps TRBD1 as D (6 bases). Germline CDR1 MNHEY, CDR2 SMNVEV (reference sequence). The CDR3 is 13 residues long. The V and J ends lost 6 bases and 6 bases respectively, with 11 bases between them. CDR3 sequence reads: CASRLQGAGELFF. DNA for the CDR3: TGTGCCAGCAGATTACAGGGTGCCGGGGAGCTGTTTTTT.

CDR3 nucleotide sequence: TGTGCCTGGATTATCGGGGCAAACTATGGCTACACCTTC. Protein: CAWIIGANYGYTF. V and J are TRBV30 and TRBJ1-2, with a weak D call TRBD1 (5 bases). CDR3 length: 13 amino acids. With 4 bases removed from V and 2 bases from J, the gap between germline ends came to 11 bases. Germline V gene lookup returns CDR1 GTSNPN and CDR2 SVGIG (reference sequence).

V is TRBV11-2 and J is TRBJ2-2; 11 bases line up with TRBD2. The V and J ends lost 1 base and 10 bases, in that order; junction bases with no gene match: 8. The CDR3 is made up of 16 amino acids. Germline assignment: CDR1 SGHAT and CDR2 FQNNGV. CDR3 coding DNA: TGTGCCAGCAGCTTAGTCGGTAGCGGGAGGGCTCAGGAGCTGTTTTTT. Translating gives CASSLVGSGRAQELFF.

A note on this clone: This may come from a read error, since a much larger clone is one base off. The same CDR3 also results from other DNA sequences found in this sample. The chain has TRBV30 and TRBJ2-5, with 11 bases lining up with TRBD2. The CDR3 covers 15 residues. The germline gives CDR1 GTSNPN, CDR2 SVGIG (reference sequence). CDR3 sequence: CAWSAGLAGPGAQYF. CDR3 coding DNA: TGTGCTTGGAGCGCTGGACTAGCGGGCCCCGGGGCCCAGTACTTC.

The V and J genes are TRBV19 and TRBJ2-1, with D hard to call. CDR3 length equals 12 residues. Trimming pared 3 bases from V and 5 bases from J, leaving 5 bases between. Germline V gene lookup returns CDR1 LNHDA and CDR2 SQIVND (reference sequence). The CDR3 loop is CASSINHNEQFF. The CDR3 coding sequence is TGTGCCAGTAGTATTAACCACAATGAGCAGTTCTTC.

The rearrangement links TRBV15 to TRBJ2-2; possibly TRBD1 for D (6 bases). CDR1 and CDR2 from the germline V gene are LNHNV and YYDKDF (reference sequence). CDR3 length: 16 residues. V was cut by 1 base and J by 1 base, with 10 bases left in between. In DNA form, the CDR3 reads TGTGCCACCAGCAGAGGGGGACACCAGAACACCGGGGAGCTGTTTTTT. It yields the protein CATSRGGHQNTGELFF.

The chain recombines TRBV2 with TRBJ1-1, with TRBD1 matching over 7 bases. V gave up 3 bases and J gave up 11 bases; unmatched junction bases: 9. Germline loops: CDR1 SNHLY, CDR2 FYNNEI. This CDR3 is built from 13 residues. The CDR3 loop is CASSDGQGGSAFF. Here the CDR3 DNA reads TGTGCCAGCAGTGACGGGCAGGGGGGGAGCGCTTTCTTT.

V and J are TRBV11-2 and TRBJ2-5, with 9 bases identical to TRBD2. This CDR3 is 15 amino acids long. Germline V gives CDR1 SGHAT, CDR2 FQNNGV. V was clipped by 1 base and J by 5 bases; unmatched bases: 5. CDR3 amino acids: CASSLGGRARETQYF. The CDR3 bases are TGTGCCAGCAGCTTAGGCGGGAGGGCGAGGGAGACCCAGTACTTC.

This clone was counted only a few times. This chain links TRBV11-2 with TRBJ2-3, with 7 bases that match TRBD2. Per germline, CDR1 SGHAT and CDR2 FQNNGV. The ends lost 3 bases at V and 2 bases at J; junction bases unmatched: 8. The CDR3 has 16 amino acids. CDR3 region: CASSFLSGALTDTQYF. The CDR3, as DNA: TGTGCCAGCAGCTTTCTGAGCGGGGCACTCACAGATACGCAGTATTTT.